Below are 29 T cell receptor beta chains sequenced from a single sample in a study of graft-versus-host responses after intestinal transplantation. Libraries were prepared by immunoSEQ multiplex PCR; TCRdb keeps only in-frame clonotypes and omits some of them. The sample lists over 15,000 clones; just under 75% were seen once. Graft tissue was processed to release intraepithelial and lamina propria lymphocytes. Specimen: ileum tissue, collected 14 days after transplant. The receptors stem from a human patient who received an intestinal transplant, so some T cells may come from the graft donor.

CDR3 loop: CASSLEGLVGYTF. The CDR3 DNA is TGTGCCAGCAGCTTAGAAGGGTTGGTAGGCTACACCTTC. The rearrangement links TRBV7-9 to TRBJ1-2; no reliable D call. Germline V CDR1 and CDR2: SEHNR, FQNEAQ (reference sequence). The CDR3 runs to 13 residues. The V end was cut by 1 base, the J end by 8 bases, with 11 bases between.

The chain recombines TRBV6-6 with TRBJ2-4; a weak D match, TRBD1 (6 bases). Deletions cut 6 bases from V and 0 bases from J, with 12 bases between. This CDR3 comprises 15 residues. Germline CDR1 reads MNHNY; CDR2 reads SVGAGI (reference sequence). CDR3 loop: CASSRTALAKNIQYF. The CDR3 nucleotides read TGTGCCAGCAGCCGGACAGCGCTAGCCAAAAACATTCAGTACTTC.

CDR3 DNA sequence: TGCGCCAGCAGCTTGGCCAGCTATGGCTACACCTTC. Residues: CASSLASYGYTF. The chain employs TRBV5-1 and TRBJ1-2; D uncertain. With 0 bases removed from V and 4 bases from J, the gap between germline ends came to 4 bases. The CDR3 sequence is 12 residues long. The germline gives CDR1 SGHRS, CDR2 YFSETQ.

The rearrangement uses TRBV7-9 and TRBJ2-6, with D unresolved. The V gene's germline CDR1 is SEHNR and CDR2 FQNEAQ (reference sequence). The CDR3 is 14 residues long. V was shortened by 2 bases and J by 3 bases, with 5 bases between the two germline ends. CDR3 loop: CASSLSFGANVLTF. The CDR3 nucleotides read TGTGCCAGCAGCTTAAGCTTTGGGGCCAACGTCCTGACTTTC.

This clone is a singleton in its sample. This chain joins TRBV7-8 and TRBJ2-1; 7 bases line up with TRBD2. The germline V gene has CDR1 SGHVS and CDR2 FQNEAQ. The V segment lost 8 bases and the J segment 3 bases; nucleotides outside the gene matches: 10. This CDR3 has 15 amino acids. The CDR3 DNA is TGTGCCAGCCGAGATCTGGCGGGAGTCTACAATGAGCAGTTCTTC. Translating it yields CASRDLAGVYNEQFF.

This clone was detected only a few times. V is TRBV7-9 and J is TRBJ2-7; 7 nucleotides agree with TRBD1. The CDR3 is 13 residues long. The germline CDR1 and CDR2 sequences are SEHNR and FQNEAQ (reference sequence). Trimming at V came to 9 bases and at J to 1 base, leaving 6 bases not matched to a gene. The CDR3 protein is CASLHRGSYEQYF. Here the CDR3 DNA reads TGTGCCAGTCTACACAGGGGTTCCTACGAGCAGTACTTC.

The chain recombines TRBV9 with TRBJ2-3; D remains ambiguous. The V end was cut by 2 bases, the J end by 0 bases, with 10 bases between. CDR1 is SGDLS, CDR2 YYNGEE, per germline. The CDR3 sequence is 15 residues long. The CDR3 reads CASSVQSGSTDTQYF. The CDR3, as DNA: TGTGCCAGCAGCGTCCAGTCAGGCAGCACAGATACGCAGTATTTT.

In the case of this clone: It is unclear where the CDR3 begins or ends on the DNA, so no DNA is shown, and the CDR3 is as TCRdb lists it. The rearrangement joins TRBV5-3 to TRBJ2-2; TRBD2, the D gene given by the table, was not confirmed from the DNA. TRBV5-3 is labeled an ORF, and its function is uncertain. The CDR3 is made up of 17 amino acids, end residues included. The CDR3 here is CARSHWLAGYFPGSCFF.

The chain links TRBV7-2 to TRBJ2-6; no clear D gene. V was cut by 6 bases and J by 0 bases, with 9 bases left in between. The CDR3 length is 15 residues. Germline V gene sequence: CDR1 SGHTA, CDR2 FQGNSA. The DNA for the CDR3 is TGTGCCAGCAGTCCCGAGCACTCTGGGGCCAACGTCCTGACTTTC. Translated, it gives CASSPEHSGANVLTF.

The V and J genes are TRBV7-2 and TRBJ1-2; unclear D gene. Germline CDR1 reads SGHTA; CDR2 reads FQGNSA. This CDR3 comprises 13 residues. With 0 bases removed from V and 8 bases from J, the gap between germline ends came to 10 bases. DNA for the CDR3: TGTGCCAGCAGCTTAGCGCGAGGGTCGGGCTACACCTTC. Translated: CASSLARGSGYTF. The full variable domain, in which reference TRBV7-2 and TRBJ1-2 provide the parts outside the CDR3, is GAGVSQSPSNKVTEKGKDVELRCDPISGHTALYWYRQSLGQGLEFLIYFQGNSAPDKSGLPSDRFSAERTGGSVSTLTIQRTQQEDSAVYLCASSLARGSGYTFGSGTRLTVV.

The chain links TRBV7-9 to TRBJ2-1, with 13 bases that match TRBD2. V shed 8 bases, J shed 0 bases, and the junction held 4 bases outside the gene matches. The length of the CDR3 is 16 residues. Per germline, CDR1 SEHNR and CDR2 FQNEAQ (reference sequence). The CDR3 loop reads CASGTSGTSSYNEQFF. The CDR3 bases are TGTGCCAGCGGGACTAGCGGGACGAGCTCCTACAATGAGCAGTTCTTC.

Worth noting for this clone: One end of the junction does not line up with germline, which may come from a read error. This chain joins TRBV19 and TRBJ2-1; D not certain. This CDR3 comprises 13 residues. Per germline, CDR1 LNHDA and CDR2 SQIVND (reference sequence). The CDR3 DNA reads as TGTGCCAGTAGGATAGTTGGGGTGGATGAGCAGTTCTTC. Its protein is CASRIVGVDEQFF.

The CDR3 DNA follows: TGTGCCAGCAGCTTGGGCCAGGGGAGCAATCAGCCCCAGCATTTT. Amino acids: CASSLGQGSNQPQHF. This chain uses TRBV5-6 with TRBJ1-5, with D perhaps TRBD1 (6 bases). V was cut by 0 bases and J by 1 base, with 8 bases left in between. This CDR3 has 15 residues. The germline V gene encodes CDR1 SGHDT and CDR2 YYEEEE.

This chain uses TRBV9 with TRBJ2-7; 11 bases agree with TRBD2. The junction had 10 bases not matched to a gene; V was cut back by 4 bases and J by 7 bases. Germline CDR1 and CDR2: SGDLS and YYNGEE. CDR3 length: 15 residues. CDR3 in DNA: TGTGCCAGCAGCTCCCTCCCGGGACTAGCGGTTGAGCAGTACTTC. Translated, it gives CASSSLPGLAVEQYF.

The V and J genes are TRBV7-9 and TRBJ2-7; no clear D gene. The CDR3 is 13 residues long. Looked up from germline, CDR1 is SEHNR and CDR2 is FQNEAQ (reference sequence). V lost 1 base and J lost 3, with 7 bases in between. In DNA, the CDR3 is TGTGCCAGCAGCTTAGATCCAGGCTACGAGCAGTACTTC. Protein sequence: CASSLDPGYEQYF.

The chain has TRBV18 and TRBJ1-1; TRBD1 matches 7 bases. The CDR3 consists of 15 residues. Trimming took 2 bases from V and 2 from J; bases not matched to a gene: 5. Looked up from germline, CDR1 is KGHSH and CDR2 is LQKENI. The CDR3 DNA follows: TGTGCCAGCTCACCATCCGGGACAGTTAACACTGAAGCTTTCTTT. It codes for CASSPSGTVNTEAFF.

The rearrangement joins TRBV2 to TRBJ1-1, with 9 bases aligning to TRBD1. The CDR3 totals 15 residues. Per germline, CDR1 SNHLY and CDR2 FYNNEI. Germline trimming cut 6 bases from V and 10 bases from J; bases unmatched to any gene: 15. CDR3 sequence: CASRTGGWASNLAFF. CDR3 in DNA: TGTGCCAGCAGGACAGGGGGTTGGGCTTCGAATTTAGCTTTCTTT.

This chain links TRBV7-7 with TRBJ2-3; no definite D call. The germline V gene has CDR1 SSHAT and CDR2 FNYEAQ (reference sequence). Trimming removed 2 bases at V and 2 bases at J, with 8 bases between. The CDR3 loop spans 14 amino acids. The CDR3 sequence: CASSLTSDTDTQYF. The CDR3 bases are TGTGCCAGCAGCTTAACGAGTGACACAGATACGCAGTATTTT.

CDR3 region: CASSLQGTWLEQFF. The DNA for the CDR3 is TGTGCCAGCAGCCTTCAGGGGACATGGCTTGAGCAGTTCTTC. V gene TRBV27 combines with J gene TRBJ2-1; maybe TRBD1 (6 bases). CDR1 is MNHEY, CDR2 SMNVEV, per germline (reference sequence). Trimming stripped 6 bases from V and 9 bases from J, with 18 bases between. The CDR3 is 14 residues long.

V and J are TRBV15 and TRBJ2-1; no firm D call. This CDR3 is built from 14 residues. CDR1 and CDR2 from the germline V gene are LNHNV and YYDKDF (reference sequence). V lost 3 bases and J lost 3, with 9 bases in between. The CDR3 nucleotides read TGTGCCACCAGCAGGGCCGTGTACTACAATGAGCAGTTCTTC. It yields the protein CATSRAVYYNEQFF.

V gene TRBV19 combines with J gene TRBJ2-5, with a possible D match to TRBD2 (7 bases). The CDR3 is made up of 13 amino acids. Germline V gene data show CDR1 as LNHDA and CDR2 as SQIVND (reference sequence). The V and J ends lost 9 bases and 5 bases respectively, with 16 bases between them. The CDR3 is CASRGGAWETQYF. DNA for the CDR3: TGTGCCAGCCGAGGGGGGGCCTGGGAGACCCAGTACTTC.

This clone showed up just a few times. The rearrangement joins TRBV19 to TRBJ1-2; D may be TRBD1 (5 bases). The CDR3 extends over 15 amino acids. CDR1 is LNHDA and CDR2 is SQIVND in the germline V gene (reference sequence). Deletions cut 4 bases from V and 8 bases from J, with 20 bases between. CDR3 region: CASSSWDATPRGYTF. In DNA form, the CDR3 reads TGTGCCAGTAGTAGTTGGGACGCAACTCCCAGGGGCTACACCTTC.

The chain is built from TRBV6-1 and TRBJ1-2; a weak D match, TRBD1 (5 bases). CDR1 MNHNS and CDR2 SASEGT come from the germline V gene. V lost 3 bases and J lost 4, with 21 bases in between. The CDR3 has 17 residues. The CDR3 loop reads CASSEAFLNRPLYGYTF. The CDR3 DNA is TGTGCCAGCAGTGAGGCGTTTTTAAACAGGCCTCTCTATGGCTACACCTTC.

The V and J genes are TRBV21-1 and TRBJ1-2; the tabulated D call, TRBD1, remains unverified against the DNA. TRBV21-1 is an annotated pseudogene. The CDR3 consists of 16 residues. The CDR3 DNA follows: TGTGCCAGCAGCAAAGCGCCCCAGGGGTTAGGTTTGGGCTACACCTTC. Residues: CASSKAPQGLGLGYTF.

A few counts support this clone. This chain uses TRBV10-3 with TRBJ2-1, with TRBD2 matching 13 bases. The CDR3 has 18 residues. Trimming cost V 4 bases and J 9 bases; bases outside gene matches: 15. Germline CDR1 and CDR2: ENHRY and SYGVKD. The CDR3 DNA reads TGTGCCATCAGTGGGGGAAAAGCCGGGACTAGCGGGGTTGGTGAGCAGTTCTTC. Its protein is CAISGGKAGTSGVGEQFF.

This chain connects TRBV19 to TRBJ1-1, with D maybe TRBD1 (5 bases). Looked up from germline, CDR1 is LNHDA and CDR2 is SQIVND (reference sequence). The CDR3 sequence is 13 residues long. The V end was cut by 10 bases, the J end by 0 bases, with 12 bases between. CDR3 nucleotide sequence: TGTGCCACCCGGGACTTCATGAACACTGAAGCTTTCTTT. Protein product: CATRDFMNTEAFF.

The CDR3 sequence: CASSVSGGWNQPQHF. The CDR3 bases are TGTGCCAGCAGTGTCTCCGGGGGGTGGAATCAGCCCCAGCATTTT. The chain joins TRBV27 to TRBJ1-5; TRBD1 is a possible D gene (5 bases). CDR1 MNHEY and CDR2 SMNVEV come from the germline V gene (reference sequence). The CDR3 sequence is 15 residues long. V lost 5 bases and J 4 bases, leaving 15 bases between the germline ends.

This rearrangement joins TRBV30 to TRBJ2-7; D is possibly TRBD1 (5 bases). The germline V and J ends were trimmed by 0 bases and 3 bases, with 12 bases remaining between them. The CDR3 has 14 residues. Germline V gene data show CDR1 as GTSNPN and CDR2 as SVGIG (reference sequence). In DNA form, the CDR3 reads TGTGCCTGGAGTGTGGGTCAGGGATTCTACGAGCAGTACTTC. Amino acids: CAWSVGQGFYEQYF.

This clone was seen a handful of times. The gene calls are TRBV5-4 and TRBJ2-5; D may be TRBD2 (6 bases). The CDR3 runs 13 residues. V was clipped by 4 bases and J by 4 bases, with 11 bases between them. Germline values: CDR1 SGHNT, CDR2 YYREEE (reference sequence). The CDR3 bases are TGTGCCAGCAGCGGGGGACTCGGAGAGACCCAGTACTTC. Its protein product is CASSGGLGETQYF. Variable domain in full (rest from reference TRBV5-4 and TRBJ2-5): ETGVTQSPTHLIKTRGQQVTLRCSSQSGHNTVSWYQQALGQGPQFIFQYYREEENGRGNFPPRFSGLQFPNYSSELNVNALELDDSALYLCASSGGLGETQYFGPGTRLLVL.